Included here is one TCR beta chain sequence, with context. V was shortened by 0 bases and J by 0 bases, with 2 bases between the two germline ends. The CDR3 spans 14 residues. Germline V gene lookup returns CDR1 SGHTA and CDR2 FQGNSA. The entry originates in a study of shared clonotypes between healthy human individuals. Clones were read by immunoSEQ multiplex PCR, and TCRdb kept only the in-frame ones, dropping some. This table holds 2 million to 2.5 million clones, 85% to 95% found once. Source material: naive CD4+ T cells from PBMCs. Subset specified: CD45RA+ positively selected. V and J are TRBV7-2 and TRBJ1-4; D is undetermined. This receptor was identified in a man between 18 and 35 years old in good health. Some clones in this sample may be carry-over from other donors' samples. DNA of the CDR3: TGTGCCAGCAGCTTAGCCCCAACTAATGAAAAACTGTTTTTT. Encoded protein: CASSLAPTNEKLFF.